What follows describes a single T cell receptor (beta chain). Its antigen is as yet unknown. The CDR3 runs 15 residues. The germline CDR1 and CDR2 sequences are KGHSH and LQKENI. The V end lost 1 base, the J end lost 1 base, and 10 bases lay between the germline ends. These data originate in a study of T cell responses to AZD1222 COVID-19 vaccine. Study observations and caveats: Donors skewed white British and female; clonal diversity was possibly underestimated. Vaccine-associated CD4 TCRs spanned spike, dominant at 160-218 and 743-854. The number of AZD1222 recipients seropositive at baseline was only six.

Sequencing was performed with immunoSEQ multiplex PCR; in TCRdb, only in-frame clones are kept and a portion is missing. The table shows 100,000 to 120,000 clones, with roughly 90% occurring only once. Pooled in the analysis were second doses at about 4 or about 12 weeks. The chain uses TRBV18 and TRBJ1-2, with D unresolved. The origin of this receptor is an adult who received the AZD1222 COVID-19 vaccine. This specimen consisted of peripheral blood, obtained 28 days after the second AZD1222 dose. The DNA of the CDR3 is TGTGCCAGCTCACCACGGGAGTCGAATAACTATGGCTACACCTTC. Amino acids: CASSPRESNNYGYTF.